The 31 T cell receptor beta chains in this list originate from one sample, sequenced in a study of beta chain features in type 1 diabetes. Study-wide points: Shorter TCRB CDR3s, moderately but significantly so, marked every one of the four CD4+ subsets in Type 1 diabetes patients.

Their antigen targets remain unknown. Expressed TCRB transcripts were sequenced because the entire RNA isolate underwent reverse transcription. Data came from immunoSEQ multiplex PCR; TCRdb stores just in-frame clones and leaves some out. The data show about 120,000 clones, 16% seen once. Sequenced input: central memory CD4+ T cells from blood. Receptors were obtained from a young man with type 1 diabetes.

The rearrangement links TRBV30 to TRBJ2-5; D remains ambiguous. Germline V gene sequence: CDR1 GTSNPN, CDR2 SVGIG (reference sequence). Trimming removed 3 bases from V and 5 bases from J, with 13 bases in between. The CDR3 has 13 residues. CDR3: CAWSGQARETQYF. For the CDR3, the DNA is TGTGCCTGGAGCGGGCAGGCCCGGGAGACCCAGTACTTC.

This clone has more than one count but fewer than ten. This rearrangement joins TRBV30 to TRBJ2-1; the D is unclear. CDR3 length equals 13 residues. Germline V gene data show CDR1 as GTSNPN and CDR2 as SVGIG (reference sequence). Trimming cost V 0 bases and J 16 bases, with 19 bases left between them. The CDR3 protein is CAWSVDSRPSQFF. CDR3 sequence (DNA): TGTGCCTGGAGTGTAGATAGCAGGCCCTCCCAATTCTTC.

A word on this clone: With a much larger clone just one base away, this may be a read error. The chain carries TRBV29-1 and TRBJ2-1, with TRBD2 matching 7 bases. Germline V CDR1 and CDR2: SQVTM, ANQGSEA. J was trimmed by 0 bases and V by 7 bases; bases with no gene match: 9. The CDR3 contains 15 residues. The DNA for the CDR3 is TGCAGCGCTGATGCGGGCGGGAGCTCCTACAATGAGCAGTTCTTC. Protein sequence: CSADAGGSSYNEQFF.

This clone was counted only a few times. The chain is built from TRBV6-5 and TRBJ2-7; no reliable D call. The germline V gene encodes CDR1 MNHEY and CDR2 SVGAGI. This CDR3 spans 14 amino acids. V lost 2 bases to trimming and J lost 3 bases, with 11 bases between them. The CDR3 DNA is TGTGCCAGCAGTTACATCGGTGAAAGCTACGAGCAGTACTTC. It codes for CASSYIGESYEQYF.

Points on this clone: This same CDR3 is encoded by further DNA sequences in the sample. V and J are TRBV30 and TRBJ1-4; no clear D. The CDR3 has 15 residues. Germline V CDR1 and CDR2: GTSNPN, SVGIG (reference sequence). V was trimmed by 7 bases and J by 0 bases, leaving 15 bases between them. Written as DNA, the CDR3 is TGTGCCTTTAGCCGAGCAGCAGCAACTAATGAAAAACTGTTTTTT. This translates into CAFSRAAATNEKLFF.

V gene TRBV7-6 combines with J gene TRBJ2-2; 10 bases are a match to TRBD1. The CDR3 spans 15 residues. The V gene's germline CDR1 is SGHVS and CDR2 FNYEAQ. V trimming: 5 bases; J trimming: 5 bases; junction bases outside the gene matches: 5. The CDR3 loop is CASSHRDRGTGELFF. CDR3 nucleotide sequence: TGTGCCAGCAGCCACCGGGACAGGGGAACCGGGGAGCTGTTTTTT. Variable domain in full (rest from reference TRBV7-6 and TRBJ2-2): GAGVSQSPRYKVTKRGQDVALRCDPISGHVSLYWYRQALGQGPEFLTYFNYEAQQDKSGLPNDRFSAERPEGSISTLTIQRTEQRDSAMYRCASSHRDRGTGELFFGEGSRLTVL.

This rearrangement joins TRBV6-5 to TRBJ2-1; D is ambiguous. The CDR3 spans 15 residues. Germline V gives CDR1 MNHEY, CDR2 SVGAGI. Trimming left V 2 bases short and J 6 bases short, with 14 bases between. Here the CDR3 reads CASSYPIDEFNEQFF. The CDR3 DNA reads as TGTGCCAGCAGTTACCCGATCGACGAGTTCAATGAGCAGTTCTTC.

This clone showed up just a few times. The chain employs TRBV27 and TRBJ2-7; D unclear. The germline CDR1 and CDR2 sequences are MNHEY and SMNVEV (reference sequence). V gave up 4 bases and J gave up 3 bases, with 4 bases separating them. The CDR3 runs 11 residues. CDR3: CASSSNYEQYF. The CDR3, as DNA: TGTGCCAGCAGTTCGAACTACGAGCAGTACTTC.

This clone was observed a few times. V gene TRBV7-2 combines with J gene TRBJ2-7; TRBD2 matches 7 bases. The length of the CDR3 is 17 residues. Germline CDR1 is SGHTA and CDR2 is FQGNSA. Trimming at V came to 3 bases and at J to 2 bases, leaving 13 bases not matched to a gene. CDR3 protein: CASSLVIGGSPPYEQYF. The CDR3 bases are TGTGCCAGCAGCTTGGTTATCGGGGGGTCCCCTCCCTACGAGCAGTACTTC. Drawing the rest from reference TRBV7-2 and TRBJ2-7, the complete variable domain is GAGVSQSPSNKVTEKGKDVELRCDPISGHTALYWYRQSLGQGLEFLIYFQGNSAPDKSGLPSDRFSAERTGGSVSTLTIQRTQQEDSAVYLCASSLVIGGSPPYEQYFGPGTRLTVT.

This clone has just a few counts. CDR3 amino acids: CASSRSFLTFPSTDTQYF. Written as DNA, the CDR3 is TGCGCCAGCTCCCGATCGTTCCTAACCTTTCCTAGCACAGATACGCAGTATTTT. V usage is TRBV5-1 and J usage is TRBJ2-3, with unresolved D. V lost 7 bases, J lost 0 bases, and 24 bases lay in between. The germline V gene has CDR1 SGHRS and CDR2 YFSETQ. This CDR3 comprises 18 residues.

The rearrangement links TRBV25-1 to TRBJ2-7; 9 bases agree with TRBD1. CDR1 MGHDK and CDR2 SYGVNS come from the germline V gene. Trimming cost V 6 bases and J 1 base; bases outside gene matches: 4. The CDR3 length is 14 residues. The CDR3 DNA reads TGTGCCAGCAGAGGACAGGGGAAGTCCTACGAGCAGTACTTC. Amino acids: CASRGQGKSYEQYF.

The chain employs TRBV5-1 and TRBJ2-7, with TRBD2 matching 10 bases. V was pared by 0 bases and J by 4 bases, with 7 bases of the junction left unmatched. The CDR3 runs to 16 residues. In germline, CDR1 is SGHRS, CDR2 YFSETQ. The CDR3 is CASSLARTSGSYEQYF. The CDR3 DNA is TGCGCCAGCAGCTTGGCCCGGACTAGCGGTTCATACGAGCAGTACTTC.

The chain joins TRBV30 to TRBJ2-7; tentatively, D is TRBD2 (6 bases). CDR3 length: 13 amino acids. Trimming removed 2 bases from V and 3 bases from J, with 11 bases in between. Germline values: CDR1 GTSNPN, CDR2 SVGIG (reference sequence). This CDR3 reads CAWSLGEVYEQYF. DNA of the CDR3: TGTGCCTGGAGTCTAGGGGAGGTCTACGAGCAGTACTTC.

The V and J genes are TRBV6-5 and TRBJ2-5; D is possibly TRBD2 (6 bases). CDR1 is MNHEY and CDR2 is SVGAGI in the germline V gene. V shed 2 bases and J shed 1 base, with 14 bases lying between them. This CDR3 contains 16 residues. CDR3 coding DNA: TGTGCCAGCAGTTACGTGTTAACAGCGGGCCAAGAGACCCAGTACTTC. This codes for CASSYVLTAGQETQYF.

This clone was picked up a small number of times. In DNA, the CDR3 is TGTGCCAGCAGCTTAGGCTCCCTAGGAAACACTGAAGCTTTCTTT. Protein: CASSLGSLGNTEAFF. V gene TRBV7-8 combines with J gene TRBJ1-1; D is ambiguous. V was shortened by 1 base and J by 2 bases, with 11 bases between the two germline ends. This CDR3 has 15 amino acids. Germline CDR1 SGHVS, CDR2 FQNEAQ.

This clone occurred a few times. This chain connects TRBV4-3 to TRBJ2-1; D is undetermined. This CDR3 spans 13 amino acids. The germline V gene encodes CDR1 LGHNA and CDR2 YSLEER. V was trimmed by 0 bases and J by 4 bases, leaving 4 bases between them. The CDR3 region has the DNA TGCGCCAGCAGCCAAGAGGCATACAATGAGCAGTTCTTC. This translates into CASSQEAYNEQFF.

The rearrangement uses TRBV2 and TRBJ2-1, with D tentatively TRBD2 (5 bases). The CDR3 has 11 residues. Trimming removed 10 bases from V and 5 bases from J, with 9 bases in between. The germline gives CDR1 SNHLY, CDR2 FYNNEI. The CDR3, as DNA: TGTGCCACCGGGGTACACAATGAGCAGTTCTTC. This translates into CATGVHNEQFF.

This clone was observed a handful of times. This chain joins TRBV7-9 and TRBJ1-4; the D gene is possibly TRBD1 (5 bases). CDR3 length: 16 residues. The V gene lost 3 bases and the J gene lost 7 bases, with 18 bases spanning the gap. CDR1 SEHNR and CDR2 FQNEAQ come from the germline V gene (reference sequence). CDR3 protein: CASSFPVGQGTEKLFF. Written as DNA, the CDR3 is TGTGCCAGCAGCTTTCCAGTAGGCCAGGGTACTGAAAAACTGTTTTTT.

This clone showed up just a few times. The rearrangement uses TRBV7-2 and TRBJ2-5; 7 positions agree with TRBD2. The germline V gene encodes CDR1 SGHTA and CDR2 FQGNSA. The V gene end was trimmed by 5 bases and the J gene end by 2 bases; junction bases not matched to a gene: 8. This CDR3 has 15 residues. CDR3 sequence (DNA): TGTGCCAGCAGCCCCTTCGGGACTAAACAAGAGACCCAGTACTTC. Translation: CASSPFGTKQETQYF.

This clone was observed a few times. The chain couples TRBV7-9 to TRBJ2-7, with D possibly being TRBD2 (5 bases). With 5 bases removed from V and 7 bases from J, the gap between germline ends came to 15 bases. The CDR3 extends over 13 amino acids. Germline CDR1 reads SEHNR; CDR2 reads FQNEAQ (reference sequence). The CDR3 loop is CASSHLGAAEQYF. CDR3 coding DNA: TGTGCCAGCAGCCATTTAGGAGCGGCAGAGCAGTACTTC.

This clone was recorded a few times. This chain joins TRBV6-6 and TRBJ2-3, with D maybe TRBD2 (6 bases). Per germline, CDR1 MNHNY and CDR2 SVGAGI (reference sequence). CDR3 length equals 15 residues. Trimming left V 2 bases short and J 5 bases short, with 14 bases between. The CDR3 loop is CASSYDSTGVDTQYF. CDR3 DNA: TGTGCCAGCAGTTACGACTCGACGGGGGTAGATACGCAGTATTTT.

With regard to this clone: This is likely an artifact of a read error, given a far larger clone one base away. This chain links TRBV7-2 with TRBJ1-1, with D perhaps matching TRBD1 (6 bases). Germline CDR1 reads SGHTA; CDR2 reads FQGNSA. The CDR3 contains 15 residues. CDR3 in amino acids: CACSLGQTDATEAFF. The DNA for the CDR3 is TGTGCCTGCAGCCTGGGACAAACCGACGCCACTGAAGCTTTCTTT.

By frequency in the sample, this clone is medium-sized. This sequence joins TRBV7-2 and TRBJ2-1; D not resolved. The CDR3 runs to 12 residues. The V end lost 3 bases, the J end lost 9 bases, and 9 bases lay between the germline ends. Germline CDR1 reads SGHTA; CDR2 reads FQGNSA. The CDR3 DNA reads TGTGCCAGCAGCTTCCAAGGCGGTGAGCAGTTCTTC. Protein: CASSFQGGEQFF.

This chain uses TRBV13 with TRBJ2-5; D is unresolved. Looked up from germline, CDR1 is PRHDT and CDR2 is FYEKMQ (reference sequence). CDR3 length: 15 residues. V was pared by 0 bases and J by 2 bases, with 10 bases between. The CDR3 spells CASSLGAAVQETQYF. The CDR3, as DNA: TGTGCCAGCAGCTTAGGGGCTGCGGTTCAAGAGACCCAGTACTTC.

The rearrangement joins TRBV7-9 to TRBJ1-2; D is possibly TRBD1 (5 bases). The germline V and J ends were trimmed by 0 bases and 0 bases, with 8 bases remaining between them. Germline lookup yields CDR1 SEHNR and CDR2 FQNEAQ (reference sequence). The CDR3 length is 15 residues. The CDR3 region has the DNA TGTGCCAGCAGCTTAGCGATGACAGCTAACTATGGCTACACCTTC. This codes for CASSLAMTANYGYTF. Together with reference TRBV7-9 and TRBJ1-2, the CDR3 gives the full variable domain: DTGVSQNPRHKITKRGQNVTFRCDPISEHNRLYWYRQTLGQGPEFLTYFQNEAQLEKSRLLSDRFSAERPKGSFSTLEIQRTEQGDSAMYLCASSLAMTANYGYTFGSGTRLTVV.

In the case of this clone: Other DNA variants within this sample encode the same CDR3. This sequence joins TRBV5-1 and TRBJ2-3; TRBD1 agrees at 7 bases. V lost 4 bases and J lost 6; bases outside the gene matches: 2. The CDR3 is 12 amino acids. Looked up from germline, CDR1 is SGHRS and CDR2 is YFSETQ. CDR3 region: CASSVTGDTQYF. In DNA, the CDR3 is TGCGCCAGCAGCGTGACAGGGGATACGCAGTATTTT.

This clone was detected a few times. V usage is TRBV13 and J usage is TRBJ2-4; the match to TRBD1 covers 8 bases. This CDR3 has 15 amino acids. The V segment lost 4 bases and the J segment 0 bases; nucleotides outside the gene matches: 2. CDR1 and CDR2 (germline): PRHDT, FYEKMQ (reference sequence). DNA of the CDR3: TGTGCCAGCAGCTCGACAGGGGTAGCCAAAAACATTCAGTACTTC. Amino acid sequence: CASSSTGVAKNIQYF.

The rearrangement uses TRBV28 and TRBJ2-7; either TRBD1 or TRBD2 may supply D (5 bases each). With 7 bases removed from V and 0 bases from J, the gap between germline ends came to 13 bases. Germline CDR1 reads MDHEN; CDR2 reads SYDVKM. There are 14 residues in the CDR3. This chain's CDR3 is CASTRDGFSYEQYF. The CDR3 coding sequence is TGTGCCAGCACCAGGGACGGTTTCTCCTACGAGCAGTACTTC.

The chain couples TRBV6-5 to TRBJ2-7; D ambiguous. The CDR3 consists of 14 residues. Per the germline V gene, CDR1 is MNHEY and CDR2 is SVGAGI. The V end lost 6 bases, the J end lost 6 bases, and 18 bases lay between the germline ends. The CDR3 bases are TGTGCCAGCAGCACGGACCTTAAAACATCCGAGCAGTACTTC. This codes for CASSTDLKTSEQYF.

CDR3 nucleotide sequence: TGTGCCAGCTCACCTAACAGGGAGGTGCTGTTTTTT. Translated, it gives CASSPNREVLFF. This chain joins TRBV18 and TRBJ1-4; D might be TRBD1 (6 bases). With 3 bases removed from V and 14 bases from J, the gap between germline ends came to 13 bases. This CDR3 comprises 12 residues. Germline loops: CDR1 KGHSH, CDR2 LQKENI.

CDR3 sequence (DNA): TGTGCCAGCAGTGAGGGGACCAGGAACGTAGGGGGAGCTTTCTTT. This codes for CASSEGTRNVGGAFF. The chain carries TRBV28 and TRBJ1-1; weak D call: TRBD1 (6 bases). Deletions cut 5 bases from V and 10 bases from J, with 23 bases between. This CDR3 has 15 amino acids. In germline, CDR1 is MDHEN, CDR2 SYDVKM.